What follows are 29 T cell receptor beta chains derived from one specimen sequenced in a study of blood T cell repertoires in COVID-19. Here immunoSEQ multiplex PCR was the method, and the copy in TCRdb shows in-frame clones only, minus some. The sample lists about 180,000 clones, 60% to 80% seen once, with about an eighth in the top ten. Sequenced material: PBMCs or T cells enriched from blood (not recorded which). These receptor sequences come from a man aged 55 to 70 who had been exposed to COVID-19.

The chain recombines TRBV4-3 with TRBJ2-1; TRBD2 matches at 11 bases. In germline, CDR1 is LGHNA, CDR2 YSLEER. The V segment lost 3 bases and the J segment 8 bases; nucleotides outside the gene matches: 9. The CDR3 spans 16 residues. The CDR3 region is CASSHLAGGGQDEQFF. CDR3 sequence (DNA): TGCGCCAGCAGCCACCTAGCGGGAGGCGGTCAGGATGAGCAGTTCTTC.

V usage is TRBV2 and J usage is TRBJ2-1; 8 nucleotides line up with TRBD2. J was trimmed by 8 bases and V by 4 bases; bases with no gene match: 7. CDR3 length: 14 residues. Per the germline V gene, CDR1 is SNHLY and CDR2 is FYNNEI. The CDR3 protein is CASSGPTSEHEQFF. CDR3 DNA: TGTGCCAGCAGTGGACCGACTAGCGAGCATGAGCAGTTCTTC.

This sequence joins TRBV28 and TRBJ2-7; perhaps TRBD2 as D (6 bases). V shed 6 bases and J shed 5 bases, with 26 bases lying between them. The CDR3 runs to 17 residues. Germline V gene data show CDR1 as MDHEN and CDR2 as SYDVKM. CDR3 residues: CASSLIPWRGEVNEQYF. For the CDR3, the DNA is TGTGCCAGCAGCTTAATCCCCTGGAGAGGGGAGGTAAACGAGCAGTACTTC. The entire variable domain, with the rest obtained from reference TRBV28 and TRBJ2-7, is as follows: DVKVTQSSRYLVKRTGEKVFLECVQDMDHENMFWYRQDPGLGLRLIYFSYDVKMKEKGDIPEGYSVSREKKERFSLILESASTNQTSMYLCASSLIPWRGEVNEQYFGPGTRLTVT.

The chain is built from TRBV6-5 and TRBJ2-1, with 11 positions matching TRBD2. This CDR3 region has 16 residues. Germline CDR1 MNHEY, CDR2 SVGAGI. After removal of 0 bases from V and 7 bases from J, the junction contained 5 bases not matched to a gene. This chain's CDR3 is CASSYSKRLAGNEQFF. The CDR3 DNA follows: TGTGCCAGCAGTTACTCCAAGCGACTAGCGGGGAATGAGCAGTTCTTC.

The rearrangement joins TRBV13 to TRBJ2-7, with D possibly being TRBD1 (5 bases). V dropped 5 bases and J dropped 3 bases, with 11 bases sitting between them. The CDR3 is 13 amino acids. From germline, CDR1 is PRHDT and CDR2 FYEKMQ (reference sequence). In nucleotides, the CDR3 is TGTGCCAGCAGCAGTACTCAGGGCTACGAGCAGTACTTC. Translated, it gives CASSSTQGYEQYF. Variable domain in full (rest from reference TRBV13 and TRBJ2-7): AAGVIQSPRHLIKEKRETATLKCYPIPRHDTVYWYQQGPGQDPQFLISFYEKMQSDKGSIPDRFSAQQFSDYHSELNMSSLELGDSALYFCASSSTQGYEQYFGPGTRLTVT.

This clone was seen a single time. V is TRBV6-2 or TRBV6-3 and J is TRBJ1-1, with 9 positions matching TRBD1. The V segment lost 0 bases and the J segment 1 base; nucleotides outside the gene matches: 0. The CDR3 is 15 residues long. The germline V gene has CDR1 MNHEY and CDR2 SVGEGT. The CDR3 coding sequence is TGTGCCAGCAGTTACTCGGGACAGGGGAACACTGAAGCTTTCTTT. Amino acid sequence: CASSYSGQGNTEAFF.

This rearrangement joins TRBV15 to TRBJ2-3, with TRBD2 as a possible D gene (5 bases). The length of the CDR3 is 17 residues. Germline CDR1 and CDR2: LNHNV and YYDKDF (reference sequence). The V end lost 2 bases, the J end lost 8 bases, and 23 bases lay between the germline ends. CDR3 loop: CATSRHEAPAVHGTQYF. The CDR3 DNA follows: TGTGCCACCAGCAGACACGAGGCCCCAGCGGTCCACGGTACGCAGTATTTT.

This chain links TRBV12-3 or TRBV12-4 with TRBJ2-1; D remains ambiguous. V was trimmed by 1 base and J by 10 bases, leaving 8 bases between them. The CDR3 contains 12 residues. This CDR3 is CASSLGVPEQFF. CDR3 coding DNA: TGTGCCAGCAGTTTAGGAGTTCCCGAGCAGTTCTTC.

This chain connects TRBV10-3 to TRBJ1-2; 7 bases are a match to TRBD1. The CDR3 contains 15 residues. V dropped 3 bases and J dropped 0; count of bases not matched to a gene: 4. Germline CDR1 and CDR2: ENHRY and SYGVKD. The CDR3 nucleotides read TGTGCCATCAGTGAAACAGGGGATCCTAACTATGGCTACACCTTC. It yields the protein CAISETGDPNYGYTF.

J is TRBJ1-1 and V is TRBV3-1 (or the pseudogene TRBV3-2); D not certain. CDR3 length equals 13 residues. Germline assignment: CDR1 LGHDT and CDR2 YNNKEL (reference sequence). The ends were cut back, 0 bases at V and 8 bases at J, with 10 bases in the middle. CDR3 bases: TGTGCCAGCAGCCAAGATATGACCAGGGAAGCTTTCTTT. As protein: CASSQDMTREAFF.

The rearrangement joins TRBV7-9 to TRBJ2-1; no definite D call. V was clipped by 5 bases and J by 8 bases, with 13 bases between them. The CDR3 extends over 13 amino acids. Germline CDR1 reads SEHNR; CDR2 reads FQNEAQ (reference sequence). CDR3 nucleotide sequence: TGTGCCAGCAGCCACGAGACTCGCCATGAGCAGTTCTTC. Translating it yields CASSHETRHEQFF.

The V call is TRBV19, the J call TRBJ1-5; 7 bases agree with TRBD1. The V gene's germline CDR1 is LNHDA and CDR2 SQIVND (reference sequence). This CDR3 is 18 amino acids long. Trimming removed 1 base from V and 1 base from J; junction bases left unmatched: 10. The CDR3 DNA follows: TGTGCCAGTAGTATAGGTACTAGGGGGCCTGAAAGCAATCAGCCCCAGCATTTT. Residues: CASSIGTRGPESNQPQHF.

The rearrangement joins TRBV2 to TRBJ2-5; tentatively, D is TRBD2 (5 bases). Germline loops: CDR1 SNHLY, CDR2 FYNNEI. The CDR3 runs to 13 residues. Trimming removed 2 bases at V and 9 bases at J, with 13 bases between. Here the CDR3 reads CASSELGVLAQYF. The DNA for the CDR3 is TGTGCCAGCAGTGAACTGGGAGTCTTGGCCCAGTACTTC.

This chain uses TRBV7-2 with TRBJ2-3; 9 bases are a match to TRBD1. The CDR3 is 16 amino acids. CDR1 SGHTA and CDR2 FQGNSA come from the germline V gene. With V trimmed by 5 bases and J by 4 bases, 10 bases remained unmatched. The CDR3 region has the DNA TGTGCCAGCAGCGCGGGACAGGGTGGAAGGGCAGATACGCAGTATTTT. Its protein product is CASSAGQGGRADTQYF.

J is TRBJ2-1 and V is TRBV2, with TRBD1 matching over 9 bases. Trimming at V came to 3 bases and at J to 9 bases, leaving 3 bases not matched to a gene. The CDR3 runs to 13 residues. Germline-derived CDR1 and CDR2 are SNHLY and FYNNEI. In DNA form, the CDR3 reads TGTGCCAGCAGTGATCGACAGGGGGGTGAGCAGTTCTTC. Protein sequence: CASSDRQGGEQFF.

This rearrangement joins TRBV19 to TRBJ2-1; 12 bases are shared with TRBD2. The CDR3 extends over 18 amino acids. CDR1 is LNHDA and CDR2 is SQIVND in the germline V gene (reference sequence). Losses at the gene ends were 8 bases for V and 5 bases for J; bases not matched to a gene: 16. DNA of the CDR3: TGTGCCAGTCTTGGACTAGCGGGAATCCCCGGTACGAACAATGAGCAGTTCTTC. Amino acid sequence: CASLGLAGIPGTNNEQFF.

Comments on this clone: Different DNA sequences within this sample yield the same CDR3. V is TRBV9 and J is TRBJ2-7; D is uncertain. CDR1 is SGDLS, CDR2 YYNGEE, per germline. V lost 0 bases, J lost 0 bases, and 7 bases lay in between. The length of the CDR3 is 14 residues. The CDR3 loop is CASSVAGASYEQYF. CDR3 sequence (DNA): TGTGCCAGCAGCGTAGCGGGTGCCTCCTACGAGCAGTACTTC.

CDR3 DNA sequence: TGCGCCAGCAGCCAATTCCCCCCGGCAGGGAGGTACGAGCAGTACTTC. It is translated as CASSQFPPAGRYEQYF. The chain combines TRBV4-1 with TRBJ2-7; the D gene is possibly TRBD2 (6 bases). CDR3 length: 16 residues. Germline V gives CDR1 MGHRA, CDR2 YSYEKL. Between the trimmed V and J ends, which lost 2 bases and 4 bases, there was a span of 18 bases.

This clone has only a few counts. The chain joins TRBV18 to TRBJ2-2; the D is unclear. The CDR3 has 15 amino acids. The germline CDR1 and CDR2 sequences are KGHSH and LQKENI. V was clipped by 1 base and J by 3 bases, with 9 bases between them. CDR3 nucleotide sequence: TGTGCCAGCTCACCACGGCTAGGTGACACCGGGGAGCTGTTTTTT. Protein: CASSPRLGDTGELFF.

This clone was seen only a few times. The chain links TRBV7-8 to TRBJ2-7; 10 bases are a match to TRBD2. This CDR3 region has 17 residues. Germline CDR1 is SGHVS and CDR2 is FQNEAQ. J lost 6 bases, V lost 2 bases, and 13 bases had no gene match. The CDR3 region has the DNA TGTGCCAGCAGCTTAAAACTAGCGGGGACCTCCGGGGTCGAGCAGTACTTC. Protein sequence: CASSLKLAGTSGVEQYF.

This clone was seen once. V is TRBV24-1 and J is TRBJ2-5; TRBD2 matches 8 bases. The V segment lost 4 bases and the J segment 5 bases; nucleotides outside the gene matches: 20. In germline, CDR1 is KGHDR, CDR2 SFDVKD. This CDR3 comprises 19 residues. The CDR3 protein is CATSDPLGGYSGNGETQYF. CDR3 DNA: TGTGCCACCAGTGACCCCCTTGGAGGTTATAGCGGGAACGGGGAGACCCAGTACTTC.

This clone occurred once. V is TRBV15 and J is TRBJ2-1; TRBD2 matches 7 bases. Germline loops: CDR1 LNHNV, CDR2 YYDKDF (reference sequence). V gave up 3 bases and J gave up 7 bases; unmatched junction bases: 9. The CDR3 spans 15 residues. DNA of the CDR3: TGTGCCACCAGCAGGGGAGGGCTTAGCTGGAATGAGCAGTTCTTC. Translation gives CATSRGGLSWNEQFF.

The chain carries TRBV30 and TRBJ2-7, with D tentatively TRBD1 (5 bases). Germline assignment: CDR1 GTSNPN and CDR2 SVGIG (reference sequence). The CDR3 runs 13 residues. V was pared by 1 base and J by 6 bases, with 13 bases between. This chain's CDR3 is CAWSAAGNREQYF. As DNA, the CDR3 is TGTGCCTGGAGTGCGGCAGGGAATCGCGAGCAGTACTTC.

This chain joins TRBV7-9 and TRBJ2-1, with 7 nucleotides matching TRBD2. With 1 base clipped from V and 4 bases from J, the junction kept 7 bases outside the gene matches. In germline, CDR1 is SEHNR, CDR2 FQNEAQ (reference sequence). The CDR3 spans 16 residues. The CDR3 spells CASSLEGGRGYNEQFF. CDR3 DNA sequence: TGTGCCAGCAGCTTAGAGGGCGGGAGAGGATACAATGAGCAGTTCTTC.

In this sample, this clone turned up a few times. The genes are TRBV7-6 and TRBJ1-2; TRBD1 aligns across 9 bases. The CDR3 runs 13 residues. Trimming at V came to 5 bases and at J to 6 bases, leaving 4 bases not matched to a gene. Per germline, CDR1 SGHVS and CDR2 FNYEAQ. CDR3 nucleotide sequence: TGTGCCAGCAGCCTCAGACAGGGGGATGGCTACACCTTC. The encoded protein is CASSLRQGDGYTF.

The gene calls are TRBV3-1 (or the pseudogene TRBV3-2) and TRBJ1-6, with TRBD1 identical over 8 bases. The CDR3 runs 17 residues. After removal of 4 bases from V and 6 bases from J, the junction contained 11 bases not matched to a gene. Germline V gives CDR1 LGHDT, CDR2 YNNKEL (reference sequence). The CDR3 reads CASSPRQGIGLNSPLHF. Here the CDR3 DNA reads TGTGCCAGCAGCCCGAGACAGGGGATAGGTCTTAATTCACCCCTCCACTTT.

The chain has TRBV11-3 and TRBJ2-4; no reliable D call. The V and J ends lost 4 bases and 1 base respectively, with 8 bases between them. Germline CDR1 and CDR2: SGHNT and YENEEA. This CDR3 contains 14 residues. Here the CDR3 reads CASSSVGAKNIQYF. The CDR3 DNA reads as TGTGCCAGCAGCTCCGTGGGCGCCAAAAACATTCAGTACTTC.

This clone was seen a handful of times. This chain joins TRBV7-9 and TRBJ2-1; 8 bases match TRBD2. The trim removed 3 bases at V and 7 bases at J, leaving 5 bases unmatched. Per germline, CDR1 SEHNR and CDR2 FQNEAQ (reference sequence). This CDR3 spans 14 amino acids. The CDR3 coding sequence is TGTGCCAGCAGCTTGTCGGGAGGGGGAAATGAGCAGTTCTTC. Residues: CASSLSGGGNEQFF. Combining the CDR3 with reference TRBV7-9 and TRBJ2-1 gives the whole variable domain DTGVSQNPRHKITKRGQNVTFRCDPISEHNRLYWYRQTLGQGPEFLTYFQNEAQLEKSRLLSDRFSAERPKGSFSTLEIQRTEQGDSAMYLCASSLSGGGNEQFFGPGTRLTVL.

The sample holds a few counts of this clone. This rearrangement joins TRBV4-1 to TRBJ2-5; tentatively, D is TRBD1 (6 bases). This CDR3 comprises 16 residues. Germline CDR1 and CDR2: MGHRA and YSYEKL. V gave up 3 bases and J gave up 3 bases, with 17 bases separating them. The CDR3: CASSQVTRTAKETQYF. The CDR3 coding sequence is TGCGCCAGCAGCCAGGTTACGAGGACAGCTAAAGAGACCCAGTACTTC.